Listed below are T cell receptor beta chains from one sample, sequenced in a study of blood T cell repertoires in COVID-19. TCRdb's table, derived via immunoSEQ multiplex PCR, lists solely in-frame clones and lacks some. Of 150,000 or so clones detected, about 75% appear once; the ten largest clones hold over 2.5%. The sample consisted of PBMCs or T cells enriched from blood (not recorded which). These receptors came from a woman aged 50 to 60 who had recovered from COVID-19. The CDR3 runs from the conserved cysteine through the conserved F or W. D genes are given only for firm matches. A row's size may be missing; if present it is once, few, many or a size class.

J: TRBJ2-1; length: 14; D: -; size: -; V: TRBV6-2/TRBV6-3; CDR3: CASSAGTDYNEQFF; DNA: TGTGCCAGCAGCGCGGGAACCGATTACAATGAGCAGTTCTTC
J: TRBJ2-1; length: 14; D: -; size: -; V: TRBV20-1; CDR3: CSASGRGAYNEQFF; DNA: TGCAGTGCTAGTGGTCGGGGAGCCTACAATGAGCAGTTCTTC
J: TRBJ2-7; length: 14; D: TRBD2; size: many; V: TRBV6-2/TRBV6-3; CDR3: CASSPREGFYEQYF; DNA: TGTGCCAGCAGCCCAAGGGAGGGCTTCTACGAGCAGTACTTC
J: TRBJ1-2; length: 17; D: TRBD1; size: -; V: TRBV27; CDR3: CASSNDGYRGPFYGYTF; DNA: TGTGCCAGCAGTAACGATGGTTACAGGGGGCCATTCTATGGCTACACCTTC
J: TRBJ2-7; length: 12; D: -; size: once; V: TRBV6-5; CDR3: CASRSTGYEQYF; DNA: TGTGCCAGCAGATCCACAGGGTACGAGCAGTACTTC
J: TRBJ2-1; length: 12; D: TRBD2; size: -; V: TRBV12-3/TRBV12-4; CDR3: CASSLNSGPPFF; DNA: TGTGCCAGCAGTTTAAATAGCGGGCCCCCGTTCTTC
J: TRBJ1-1; length: 15; D: -; size: -; V: TRBV2; CDR3: CASSLTGFGNTEAFF; DNA: TGTGCCAGCAGCCTCACAGGGTTCGGTAACACTGAAGCTTTCTTT
J: TRBJ1-4; length: 15; D: -; size: -; V: TRBV11-2; CDR3: CASSLDGGINEKLFF; DNA: TGTGCCAGCAGCTTAGACGGAGGGATTAATGAAAAACTGTTTTTT
J: TRBJ2-1; length: 14; D: -; size: -; V: TRBV7-9; CDR3: CASLSGSSYNEQFF; DNA: TGTGCCAGCCTCTCAGGTAGCTCCTACAATGAGCAGTTCTTC
J: TRBJ2-7; length: 12; D: TRBD2; size: -; V: TRBV29-1; CDR3: CSANSGTNEQYF; DNA: TGCAGCGCCAATTCAGGGACTAACGAGCAGTACTTC
J: TRBJ2-5; length: 12; D: -; size: -; V: TRBV3-1/TRBV3-2; CDR3: CASSQAQETQYF; DNA: TGTGCCAGCAGCCAAGCACAGGAGACCCAGTACTTC
J: TRBJ2-3; length: 18; D: -; size: -; V: TRBV10-1; CDR3: CASSEPLITSQLTDTQYF; DNA: TGCGCCAGCAGTGAGCCCTTGATTACTAGCCAGCTCACGGATACGCAGTATTTT
J: TRBJ1-4; length: 15; D: -; size: -; V: TRBV27; CDR3: CASSSRTAVNEKLFF; DNA: TGTGCCAGCAGTTCTCGGACAGCTGTTAATGAAAAACTGTTTTTT
J: TRBJ2-7; length: 12; D: -; size: -; V: TRBV7-2; CDR3: CASREISYEQYF; DNA: TGTGCCAGTCGGGAGATCTCCTACGAGCAGTACTTC
J: TRBJ1-5; length: 14; D: -; size: -; V: TRBV5-6; CDR3: CASSFGQGYQPQHF; DNA: TGTGCCAGCAGCTTTGGGCAGGGCTATCAGCCCCAGCATTTT
J: TRBJ2-5; length: 14; D: TRBD1; size: -; V: TRBV10-3; CDR3: CAISEGQGEETQYF; DNA: TGTGCCATCAGTGAGGGACAGGGAGAAGAGACCCAGTACTTC
J: TRBJ2-2; length: 13; D: -; size: -; V: TRBV30; CDR3: CAWNRRNTGELFF; DNA: TGTGCCTGGAACAGGCGAAACACCGGGGAGCTGTTTTTT
J: TRBJ2-1; length: 15; D: TRBD2; size: -; V: TRBV7-3; CDR3: CASSLKSGGYNEQFF; DNA: TGTGCCAGCAGCTTGAAAAGCGGGGGATACAATGAGCAGTTCTTC
J: TRBJ2-3; length: 17; D: TRBD2; size: -; V: TRBV11-3; CDR3: CASSLPSGFEITDTQYF; DNA: TGTGCCAGCAGCTTACCTAGCGGATTCGAAATCACAGATACGCAGTATTTT
J: TRBJ1-5; length: 15; D: TRBD1; size: -; V: TRBV2; CDR3: CASKKGTGFNQPQHF; DNA: TGTGCCAGCAAAAAGGGGACAGGTTTCAATCAGCCCCAGCATTTT
J: TRBJ2-7; length: 15; D: -; size: -; V: TRBV6-1; CDR3: CASSDPWMGRDEQYF; DNA: TGTGCCAGCAGTGACCCGTGGATGGGCAGGGACGAGCAGTACTTC
J: TRBJ2-3; length: 15; D: TRBD2; size: -; V: TRBV6-5; CDR3: CASSPGSGGPDTQYF; DNA: TGTGCCAGCAGTCCAGGTTCGGGAGGGCCAGATACGCAGTATTTT
J: TRBJ2-3; length: 17; D: -; size: -; V: TRBV9; CDR3: CASSLSRGLTGTDTQYF; DNA: TGTGCCAGCAGCCTGAGTAGGGGACTGACAGGCACAGATACGCAGTATTTT
J: TRBJ1-5; length: 16; D: -; size: -; V: TRBV28; CDR3: CASSFQVAASNQPQHF; DNA: TGTGCCAGCAGTTTTCAGGTGGCAGCTAGCAATCAGCCCCAGCATTTT
J: TRBJ2-1; length: 12; D: TRBD2; size: -; V: TRBV5-6; CDR3: CASSLGGGEQFF; DNA: TGTGCCAGCAGCTTGGGCGGGGGTGAGCAGTTCTTC
J: TRBJ2-5; length: 15; D: -; size: -; V: TRBV25-1; CDR3: CASSETRRLQETQYF; DNA: TGTGCCAGCAGTGAAACCCGGCGGCTCCAAGAGACCCAGTACTTC
J: TRBJ1-4; length: 13; D: -; size: -; V: TRBV7-9; CDR3: CASSLEGVEKLFF; DNA: TGTGCCAGCAGCTTAGAGGGGGTTGAAAAACTGTTTTTT